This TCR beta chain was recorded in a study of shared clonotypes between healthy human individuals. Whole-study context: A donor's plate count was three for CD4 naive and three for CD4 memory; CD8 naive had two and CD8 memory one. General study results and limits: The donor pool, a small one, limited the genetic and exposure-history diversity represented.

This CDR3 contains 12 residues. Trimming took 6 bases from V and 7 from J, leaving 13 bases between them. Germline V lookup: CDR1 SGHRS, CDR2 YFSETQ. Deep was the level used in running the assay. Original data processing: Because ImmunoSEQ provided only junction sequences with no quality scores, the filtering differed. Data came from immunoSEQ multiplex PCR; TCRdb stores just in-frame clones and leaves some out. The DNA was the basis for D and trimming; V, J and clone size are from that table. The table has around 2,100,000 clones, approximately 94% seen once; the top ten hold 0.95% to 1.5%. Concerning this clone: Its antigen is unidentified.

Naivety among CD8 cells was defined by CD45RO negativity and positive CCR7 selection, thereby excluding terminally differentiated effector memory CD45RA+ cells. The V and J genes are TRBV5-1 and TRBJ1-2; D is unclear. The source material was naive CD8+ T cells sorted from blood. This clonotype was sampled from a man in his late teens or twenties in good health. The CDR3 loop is CASKSGGAGYTF. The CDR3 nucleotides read TGCGCCAGCAAATCAGGAGGAGCTGGCTACACCTTC.